These 19 T cell receptor beta chains originate from one sample sequenced in a study of shared clonotypes between healthy human individuals. Generated by immunoSEQ multiplex PCR, the TCRdb table keeps only in-frame clones and is missing some. The table shows over 1.4 million clones, with roughly 95% occurring only once. The specimen sequenced was naive CD4+ T cells sorted from blood. Noted subset: CD45RA+ positively selected. Receptors originate from a man aged 30-40 years in good health.

Here the CDR3 reads CASSLELAGTDTQYF. DNA of the CDR3: TGCGCCAGCAGCTTGGAACTAGCGGGCACAGATACGCAGTATTTT. V and J are TRBV5-1 and TRBJ2-3; 8 bases are shared with TRBD2. CDR1 and CDR2 from the germline V gene are SGHRS and YFSETQ. The CDR3 covers 15 residues. Trimming took 0 bases from V and 1 from J; bases not matched to a gene: 1. Combining the CDR3 with reference TRBV5-1 and TRBJ2-3 gives the whole variable domain KAGVTQTPRYLIKTRGQQVTLSCSPISGHRSVSWYQQTPGQGLQFLFEYFSETQRNKGNFPGRFSGRQFSNSRSEMNVSTLELGDSALYLCASSLELAGTDTQYFGPGTRLTVL.

The rearrangement links TRBV7-9 to TRBJ1-1; weak D call: TRBD1 (5 bases). Germline CDR1 SEHNR, CDR2 FQNEAQ (reference sequence). Trimming shortened V by 5 bases and J by 1 base, and 17 bases separated the two germline ends. The CDR3 totals 16 residues. The CDR3 here is CASSRPGRQTNTEAFF. Here the CDR3 DNA reads TGTGCCAGCAGCCGCCCGGGACGGCAAACGAACACTGAAGCTTTCTTT.

The rearrangement links TRBV18 to TRBJ2-4; tentative D call: TRBD2 (6 bases). The CDR3 is 17 amino acids. Germline assignment: CDR1 KGHSH and CDR2 LQKENI. V was shortened by 1 base and J by 2 bases, with 15 bases between the two germline ends. CDR3 nucleotide sequence: TGTGCCAGCTCACCACTCGAGCGGGTTAAACCCAAAAACATTCAGTACTTC. It yields the protein CASSPLERVKPKNIQYF.

The chain couples TRBV6-5 to TRBJ1-2; no clear D gene. This CDR3 has 14 residues. The V and J ends lost 6 bases and 3 bases respectively, with 14 bases between them. Looked up from germline, CDR1 is MNHEY and CDR2 is SVGAGI. The CDR3 DNA reads as TGTGCCAGCAGAGGGTCGGCTTTGCACTATGGCTACACCTTC. It codes for CASRGSALHYGYTF.

This rearrangement joins TRBV5-1 to TRBJ2-5; D possibly uses TRBD1 or TRBD2 (5 bases each). CDR1 is SGHRS, CDR2 YFSETQ, per germline. Trimming took 4 bases from V and 4 from J, leaving 11 bases between them. The CDR3 covers 13 residues. The CDR3 is CASSKGSGETQYF. The CDR3 DNA reads TGCGCCAGCAGCAAGGGGAGTGGAGAGACCCAGTACTTC.

V gene TRBV10-1 combines with J gene TRBJ2-2, with 9 nucleotides matching TRBD1. CDR1 is WNHNN and CDR2 is SYGVQD in the germline V gene (reference sequence). The junction had 5 bases not matched to a gene; V was cut back by 5 bases and J by 7 bases. The CDR3 length is 14 residues. CDR3 nucleotide sequence: TGCGCCAGCAGTAGGGACAGGGAAATCGGGGAGCTGTTTTTT. Translated: CASSRDREIGELFF.

This chain links TRBV11-2 with TRBJ2-5; 7 positions agree with TRBD1. The V and J ends lost 8 bases and 1 base, in that order; junction bases with no gene match: 13. The CDR3 loop spans 16 amino acids. Per the germline V gene, CDR1 is SGHAT and CDR2 is FQNNGV. DNA of the CDR3: TGTGCCAGCGGAAAGGGGGCGGGTGGGCGCCAAGAGACCCAGTACTTC. Amino acid sequence: CASGKGAGGRQETQYF.

The chain has TRBV11-3 and TRBJ2-7; D remains ambiguous. CDR1 and CDR2 (germline): SGHNT, YENEEA. The CDR3 contains 12 residues. V was cut by 2 bases and J by 3 bases, with 5 bases left in between. The CDR3 is CASSLKGYEQYF. The CDR3, as DNA: TGTGCCAGCAGCTTAAAAGGCTACGAGCAGTACTTC.

The chain uses TRBV5-8 and TRBJ2-2; D gene uncertain. The CDR3 contains 13 residues. Trimming shortened V by 0 bases and J by 7 bases, and 7 bases separated the two germline ends. Germline V gene lookup returns CDR1 SGHTS and CDR2 YDEGEE. The CDR3 loop is CASSLVWFGELFF. The DNA of the CDR3 is TGTGCCAGCAGCTTGGTTTGGTTCGGGGAGCTGTTTTTT.

In its sample, this clone was seen once. The chain links TRBV12-2 to TRBJ2-7; the table names TRBD2, a call not compared with the DNA. TRBV12-2 is a listed pseudogene. The CDR3 has 14 amino acids. The CDR3 bases are TGTGCAAGTCGCTTAGGGCGGGGGGACTACGAGCAGTACTTC. Protein product: CASRLGRGDYEQYF.

CDR3 in DNA: TGTGCCAGCAACCGGGGCGCCGGAGAGACCCAGTACTTC. Residues: CASNRGAGETQYF. The chain links TRBV2 to TRBJ2-5; either TRBD1 or TRBD2 may fit D (5 bases each). CDR1 is SNHLY, CDR2 FYNNEI, per germline. V lost 7 bases, J lost 4 bases, and 13 bases lay in between. CDR3 length: 13 amino acids.

The chain employs TRBV27 and TRBJ2-4; weak D call: TRBD2 (6 bases). The CDR3 spans 16 residues. V dropped 2 bases and J dropped 0 bases, with 11 bases sitting between them. Looked up from germline, CDR1 is MNHEY and CDR2 is SMNVEV (reference sequence). Here the CDR3 reads CASSLGGVLAKNIQYF. In DNA form, the CDR3 reads TGTGCCAGCAGTTTAGGCGGGGTCCTAGCCAAAAACATTCAGTACTTC.

V and J are TRBV15 and TRBJ2-1; 10 positions match TRBD2. The CDR3 extends over 17 amino acids. Losses at the gene ends were 1 base for V and 5 bases for J; bases not matched to a gene: 8. Germline V lookup: CDR1 LNHNV, CDR2 YYDKDF (reference sequence). CDR3 residues: CATSRVIGTSENNEQFF. The CDR3 nucleotides are TGTGCCACCAGCAGAGTAATCGGGACTAGCGAGAACAATGAGCAGTTCTTC.

This chain links TRBV28 with TRBJ1-5; 12 positions match TRBD1. Losses at the gene ends were 6 bases for V and 7 bases for J; bases not matched to a gene: 4. The CDR3 is made up of 14 amino acids. Germline V CDR1 and CDR2: MDHEN, SYDVKM. CDR3 in DNA: TGTGCCAGCAGCGGGACAGGGGGCACCCAGCCCCAGCATTTT. Protein: CASSGTGGTQPQHF. Full variable domain (rest looked up from reference TRBV28 and TRBJ1-5): DVKVTQSSRYLVKRTGEKVFLECVQDMDHENMFWYRQDPGLGLRLIYFSYDVKMKEKGDIPEGYSVSREKKERFSLILESASTNQTSMYLCASSGTGGTQPQHFGDGTRLSIL.

The rearrangement joins TRBV6-5 to TRBJ1-1, with D possibly TRBD1 on 5 matching bases. Germline V gene data show CDR1 as MNHEY and CDR2 as SVGAGI. This CDR3 comprises 16 residues. With 1 base removed from V and 4 bases from J, the gap between germline ends came to 16 bases. CDR3 residues: CASSYYRKGVSTEAFF. The DNA for the CDR3 is TGTGCCAGCAGTTACTACCGCAAAGGGGTGAGCACTGAAGCTTTCTTT.

The V and J genes are TRBV29-1 and TRBJ2-5; 8 bases line up with TRBD2. The CDR3 has 13 residues. CDR1 and CDR2 from the germline V gene are SQVTM and ANQGSEA. V was clipped by 7 bases and J by 4 bases; unmatched bases: 8. CDR3 protein: CSGSGKMTETQYF. CDR3 DNA: TGCAGCGGTAGCGGGAAGATGACAGAGACCCAGTACTTC.

A remark on this clone: Other DNA sequences in the sample encode the same CDR3. This chain links TRBV28 with TRBJ2-3; the D gene is possibly TRBD2 (5 bases). Germline-derived CDR1 and CDR2 are MDHEN and SYDVKM. V was shortened by 3 bases and J by 1 base, with 11 bases between the two germline ends. The CDR3 sequence is 15 residues long. The CDR3 coding sequence is TGTGCCAGCAGTTTGGGCGGGTCAGGCACAGATACGCAGTATTTT. Translating gives CASSLGGSGTDTQYF.

Regarding this clone: The identical CDR3 is also encoded by other nucleotide sequences in the sample. J is TRBJ2-7 and V is TRBV28; the match to TRBD2 covers 7 bases. From germline, CDR1 is MDHEN and CDR2 SYDVKM. The CDR3 length is 14 residues. V lost 2 bases and J lost 3; bases outside the gene matches: 4. The CDR3 sequence is CASSLLAGDYEQYF. Written as DNA, the CDR3 is TGTGCCAGCAGTTTACTCGCGGGAGACTACGAGCAGTACTTC.

This chain joins TRBV10-3 and TRBJ2-1, with D uncertain. Trimming left V 3 bases short and J 9 bases short, with 15 bases between. Germline V gene lookup returns CDR1 ENHRY and CDR2 SYGVKD. The CDR3 is 14 residues long. The CDR3 loop reads CAISDLSSIGEQFF. The CDR3, as DNA: TGTGCCATCAGTGACCTTAGCAGTATCGGTGAGCAGTTCTTC.